This passage covers 19 T cell receptor beta chains from one sample sequenced in a study of control samples from healthy donors and cancer patients. The repertoire was sequenced with immunoSEQ multiplex PCR; TCRdb's copy has only in-frame clones and lacks some. The table has about 130,000 clones, about 92% seen once. Material: PBMCs. These receptors came from a man in his fifties or sixties with head and neck cancer.

The chain uses TRBV7-2 and TRBJ2-7; 8 bases match TRBD1. Trimming cost V 4 bases and J 7 bases; bases outside gene matches: 12. Germline V CDR1 and CDR2: SGHTA, FQGNSA. The CDR3 is made up of 15 amino acids. CDR3 sequence reads: CASSSEPQGAREQYF. The CDR3 DNA sequence: TGTGCCAGCAGCTCCGAGCCCCAGGGGGCGAGGGAGCAGTACTTC.

The chain recombines TRBV3-1 (or the pseudogene TRBV3-2) with TRBJ1-2; 7 bases fit TRBD1. This CDR3 spans 14 amino acids. The germline CDR1 and CDR2 sequences are LGHDT and YNNKEL (reference sequence). The V gene end was trimmed by 0 bases and the J gene end by 6 bases; junction bases not matched to a gene: 4. In DNA form, the CDR3 reads TGTGCCAGCAGCCAAGAGGGAGGGACAGATGGCTACACCTTC. It yields the protein CASSQEGGTDGYTF.

The chain employs TRBV19 and TRBJ2-7; 7 bases agree with TRBD2. The V gene end was trimmed by 5 bases and the J gene end by 3 bases; junction bases not matched to a gene: 7. Germline-derived CDR1 and CDR2 are LNHDA and SQIVND (reference sequence). This CDR3 is built from 14 residues. This chain's CDR3 is CASSPGGIFYEQYF. DNA of the CDR3: TGTGCCAGTAGTCCCGGGGGGATCTTCTACGAGCAGTACTTC.

The CDR3 DNA reads TGCGCCAGCAGCTTGGGGTTGCTAGGCTCTGGGGCCAACGTCCTGACTTTC. Amino acids: CASSLGLLGSGANVLTF. The V call is TRBV5-1, the J call TRBJ2-6; D ambiguous. The CDR3 contains 17 residues. Trimming took off 0 bases at V and 0 bases at J, with 10 bases between the two ends. Germline CDR1 is SGHRS and CDR2 is YFSETQ. Full variable domain (rest looked up from reference TRBV5-1 and TRBJ2-6): KAGVTQTPRYLIKTRGQQVTLSCSPISGHRSVSWYQQTPGQGLQFLFEYFSETQRNKGNFPGRFSGRQFSNSRSEMNVSTLELGDSALYLCASSLGLLGSGANVLTFGAGSRLTVL.

The chain links TRBV24-1 to TRBJ2-2; 8 bases align to TRBD1. Germline V CDR1 and CDR2: KGHDR, SFDVKD. There are 16 residues in the CDR3. Losses at the gene ends were 0 bases for V and 5 bases for J; bases not matched to a gene: 4. The DNA of the CDR3 is TGTGCCACCAGTGATTTGGCAGGGGGCGGAACCGGGGAGCTGTTTTTT. This translates into CATSDLAGGGTGELFF.

The genes are TRBV5-1 and TRBJ1-2, with 7 bases fitting TRBD1. Per the germline V gene, CDR1 is SGHRS and CDR2 is YFSETQ. Unmatched junction bases numbered 6, after V lost 4 bases and J lost 0 bases. The CDR3 is made up of 15 amino acids. CDR3 DNA: TGCGCCAGCAGCCCAGGGACAGCCCCTAACTATGGCTACACCTTC. It specifies CASSPGTAPNYGYTF. The whole variable domain, filled in from reference TRBV5-1 and TRBJ1-2, reads KAGVTQTPRYLIKTRGQQVTLSCSPISGHRSVSWYQQTPGQGLQFLFEYFSETQRNKGNFPGRFSGRQFSNSRSEMNVSTLELGDSALYLCASSPGTAPNYGYTFGSGTRLTVV.

The rearrangement joins TRBV4-3 to TRBJ1-4; D is unresolved. CDR3 length equals 15 residues. Deletions cut 2 bases from V and 5 bases from J, with 12 bases between. The germline V gene encodes CDR1 LGHNA and CDR2 YSLEER. CDR3 DNA: TGCGCCAGCAGCCAACCGGGAGGAGGGAATGAAAAACTGTTTTTT. It is translated as CASSQPGGGNEKLFF.

This clone was recorded only once. The chain combines TRBV5-8 with TRBJ1-5; 7 bases line up with TRBD1. The junction had 2 bases not matched to a gene; V was cut back by 0 bases and J by 5 bases. CDR3 size: 14 residues. CDR1 is SGHTS and CDR2 is YDEGEE in the germline V gene. This CDR3 reads CASSLGDRYQPQHF. The CDR3 DNA sequence: TGTGCCAGCAGCTTGGGGGACAGATATCAGCCCCAGCATTTT.

The genes are TRBV7-2 and TRBJ2-2; no clear D gene. Per germline, CDR1 SGHTA and CDR2 FQGNSA. This CDR3 contains 12 residues. The V and J ends lost 2 bases and 7 bases respectively, with 5 bases between them. Here the CDR3 DNA reads TGTGCCAGCAGCTTATATCTCGGGGAGCTGTTTTTT. Translation gives CASSLYLGELFF.

This clone showed up just once. In DNA form, the CDR3 reads TGTGCCAGCAGCTTGGCGGGGAACACTGAAGCTTTCTTT. This encodes CASSLAGNTEAFF. The genes are TRBV5-6 and TRBJ1-1; D ambiguous. Deletions cut 0 bases from V and 1 base from J, with 4 bases between. The CDR3 loop spans 13 amino acids. Looked up from germline, CDR1 is SGHDT and CDR2 is YYEEEE.

The rearrangement links TRBV18 to TRBJ2-5; 8 bases match TRBD1. Germline V gene lookup returns CDR1 KGHSH and CDR2 LQKENI. J was trimmed by 4 bases and V by 5 bases; bases with no gene match: 12. The CDR3 sequence is 16 residues long. CDR3 DNA: TGTGCCAGCTCATCTCTCCCTAGGACAGGGTCAGAGACCCAGTACTTC. Encoded protein: CASSSLPRTGSETQYF.

The chain uses TRBV6-5 and TRBJ2-5; tentative D call: TRBD2 (5 bases). V dropped 10 bases and J dropped 4 bases, with 13 bases sitting between them. The CDR3 covers 12 residues. Per the germline V gene, CDR1 is MNHEY and CDR2 is SVGAGI. The CDR3 here is CATNPGGETQYF. CDR3 sequence (DNA): TGTGCCACAAACCCAGGAGGAGAGACCCAGTACTTC.

The V gene is TRBV6-2 or TRBV6-3, the J gene TRBJ2-3, with 9 positions matching TRBD1. This CDR3 region has 16 residues. Germline lookup yields CDR1 MNHEY and CDR2 SVGEGT. With 5 bases clipped from V and 8 bases from J, the junction kept 14 bases outside the gene matches. CDR3 in DNA: TGTGCCAGCAGTGGGCTGGGACAGGGAATAATGGCTACGCAGTATTTT. Translating it yields CASSGLGQGIMATQYF.

The rearrangement uses TRBV5-1 and TRBJ1-1; a weak D match, TRBD1 (5 bases). The ends were cut back, 4 bases at V and 4 bases at J, with 14 bases in the middle. This CDR3 comprises 14 residues. Germline CDR1 is SGHRS and CDR2 is YFSETQ. DNA for the CDR3: TGCGCCAGCAGCAAGGACACCGTGGGCACTGAAGCTTTCTTT. Amino acids: CASSKDTVGTEAFF.

The V gene is TRBV5-6, the J gene TRBJ1-2; possible D gene TRBD1, 5 bases. CDR1 and CDR2 (germline): SGHDT, YYEEEE. V lost 1 base, J lost 4 bases, and 11 bases lay in between. The CDR3 runs 14 residues. CDR3 sequence reads: CASSLKRGFYGYTF. In DNA form, the CDR3 reads TGTGCCAGCAGCTTGAAAAGGGGCTTCTATGGCTACACCTTC.

About this clone: Other DNA sequences in the same sample also yield this CDR3. The chain has TRBV27 and TRBJ2-7, with 11 positions matching TRBD1. Germline V gives CDR1 MNHEY, CDR2 SMNVEV (reference sequence). This CDR3 is 14 amino acids long. The V gene end was trimmed by 5 bases and the J gene end by 3 bases; junction bases not matched to a gene: 3. The CDR3 DNA follows: TGTGCCAGCAGTCCCGGGACAGGGGGCTACGAGCAGTACTTC. It encodes CASSPGTGGYEQYF.

The J gene is TRBJ2-1, the V gene TRBV7-2; tentative D call: TRBD2 (6 bases). The germline V gene encodes CDR1 SGHTA and CDR2 FQGNSA. Deletions cut 6 bases from V and 10 bases from J, with 19 bases between. The CDR3 runs 14 residues. CDR3 nucleotide sequence: TGTGCCAGCAGTAACCGGGGACTTTCTAACGAGCAGTTCTTC. This encodes CASSNRGLSNEQFF.

The J gene is TRBJ1-1, the V gene TRBV6-5; tentative D call: TRBD1 (5 bases). This CDR3 comprises 15 residues. Germline V gene data show CDR1 as MNHEY and CDR2 as SVGAGI. V was cut by 0 bases and J by 4 bases, with 12 bases left in between. The DNA of the CDR3 is TGTGCCAGCAGTTACTCGCGGACAACTGGCACTGAAGCTTTCTTT. Translation gives CASSYSRTTGTEAFF.

The V gene is TRBV15, the J gene TRBJ2-2, with a tentative D call TRBD2 (5 bases). Germline V CDR1 and CDR2: LNHNV, YYDKDF (reference sequence). The CDR3 is 15 residues long. Deletions cut 0 bases from V and 4 bases from J, with 9 bases between. CDR3 sequence (DNA): TGTGCCACCAGCAGAGATGTCCGGGGCACCGGGGAGCTGTTTTTT. Translation gives CATSRDVRGTGELFF. Filled out from reference TRBV15 and TRBJ2-2, the complete variable domain reads DAMVIQNPRYQVTQFGKPVTLSCSQTLNHNVMYWYQQKSSQAPKLLFHYYDKDFNNEADTPDNFQSRRPNTSFCFLDIRSPGLGDTAMYLCATSRDVRGTGELFFGEGSRLTVL.